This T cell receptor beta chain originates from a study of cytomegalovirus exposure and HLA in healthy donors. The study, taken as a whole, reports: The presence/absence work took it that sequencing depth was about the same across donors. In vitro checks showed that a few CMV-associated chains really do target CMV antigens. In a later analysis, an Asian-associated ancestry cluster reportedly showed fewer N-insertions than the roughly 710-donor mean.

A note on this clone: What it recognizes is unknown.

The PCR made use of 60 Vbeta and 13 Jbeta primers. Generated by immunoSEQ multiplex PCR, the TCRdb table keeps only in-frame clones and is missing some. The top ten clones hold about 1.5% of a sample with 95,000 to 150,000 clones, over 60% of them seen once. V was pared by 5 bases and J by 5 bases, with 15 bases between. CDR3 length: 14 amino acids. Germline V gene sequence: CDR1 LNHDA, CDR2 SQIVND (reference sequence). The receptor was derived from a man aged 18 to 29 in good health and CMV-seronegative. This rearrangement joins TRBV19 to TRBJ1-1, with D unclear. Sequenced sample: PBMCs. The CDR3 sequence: CASSFYPGGTEAFF. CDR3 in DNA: TGTGCCAGTAGTTTCTACCCGGGTGGAACTGAAGCTTTCTTT.